Below are 23 T cell receptor beta chains sequenced from a single sample in a study of blood T cell repertoires in COVID-19. Profiled with immunoSEQ multiplex PCR; TCRdb holds only in-frame clones, not every one. The table shows 300,000 to 500,000 clones, with approximately 91% occurring only once. Sequenced material: PBMCs or T cells enriched from blood (not recorded which). These TCRs come from a woman in her forties with acute COVID-19.

The chain has TRBV2 and TRBJ1-1; a weak D match, TRBD1 (6 bases). The CDR3 spans 12 residues. From germline, CDR1 is SNHLY and CDR2 FYNNEI. The V and J ends lost 5 bases and 9 bases respectively, with 13 bases between them. In nucleotides, the CDR3 is TGTGCCAGCAGTTGGGGACAAAAGAAAGCTTTCTTT. Translating gives CASSWGQKKAFF.

The J gene is TRBJ1-2, the V gene TRBV5-1; D is undetermined. CDR1 is SGHRS and CDR2 is YFSETQ in the germline V gene. V lost 2 bases and J 11 bases, leaving 13 bases between the germline ends. CDR3 length: 12 amino acids. The CDR3 nucleotides are TGCGCCAGCAGCTTCACACTTGAGGGTTACACCTTC. Its translation: CASSFTLEGYTF.

This clone was counted a few times. V gene TRBV27 combines with J gene TRBJ1-5; D not resolved. The CDR3 has 14 residues. Between the trimmed V and J ends, which lost 5 bases and 5 bases, there was a span of 13 bases. Germline V CDR1 and CDR2: MNHEY, SMNVEV (reference sequence). The CDR3 loop reads CASSPYQLDQPQHF. CDR3 bases: TGTGCCAGCAGTCCATACCAACTGGATCAGCCCCAGCATTTT.

V and J are TRBV9 and TRBJ2-3, with TRBD1 as a possible D gene (6 bases). Trimming took off 2 bases at V and 4 bases at J, with 20 bases between the two ends. Germline-derived CDR1 and CDR2 are SGDLS and YYNGEE. The CDR3 loop spans 17 amino acids. The CDR3, as DNA: TGTGCCAGCAGCGTTGGGGGCCGGGACCCTAGAGCAGATACGCAGTATTTT. It codes for CASSVGGRDPRADTQYF.

This clone occurred once. V is TRBV5-1 and J is TRBJ2-5; 7 nucleotides line up with TRBD1. The CDR3 runs to 15 residues. CDR1 SGHRS and CDR2 YFSETQ come from the germline V gene. V was pared by 5 bases and J by 3 bases, with 10 bases of the junction left unmatched. The CDR3 coding sequence is TGCGCCAGCAGGTTTTTGACAGGGCCTGAAGAGACCCAGTACTTC. It yields the protein CASRFLTGPEETQYF.

This clone was seen more than once but under ten times. The genes are TRBV4-1 and TRBJ1-4; D perhaps matches TRBD1 (5 bases). The CDR3 extends over 18 amino acids. The germline V gene encodes CDR1 MGHRA and CDR2 YSYEKL. Trimming removed 0 bases from V and 0 bases from J, with 14 bases in between. CDR3 bases: TGCGCCAGCAGCCAAGATGGGGGGTCGGCTGCAACTAATGAAAAACTGTTTTTT. Translated, it gives CASSQDGGSAATNEKLFF.

The chain links TRBV15 to TRBJ2-1; TRBD2 aligns across 12 bases. The J segment lost 6 bases and the V segment lost 1 base, leaving 7 bases of the junction unmatched. The CDR3 runs 17 residues. Germline V lookup: CDR1 LNHNV, CDR2 YYDKDF (reference sequence). The CDR3 reads CATSRGFPGLAGNEQFF. The DNA for the CDR3 is TGTGCCACCAGCAGAGGATTTCCGGGACTAGCGGGCAATGAGCAGTTCTTC. The variable domain in full, with the rest retrieved from reference TRBV15 and TRBJ2-1, is DAMVIQNPRYQVTQFGKPVTLSCSQTLNHNVMYWYQQKSSQAPKLLFHYYDKDFNNEADTPDNFQSRRPNTSFCFLDIRSPGLGDTAMYLCATSRGFPGLAGNEQFFGPGTRLTVL.

The V call is TRBV7-9, the J call TRBJ2-7, with a tentative D call TRBD2 (5 bases). This CDR3 contains 13 residues. Germline V CDR1 and CDR2: SEHNR, FQNEAQ (reference sequence). Trimming shortened V by 5 bases and J by 2 bases, and 10 bases separated the two germline ends. CDR3 amino acids: CASSQDFPYEQYF. In nucleotides, the CDR3 is TGTGCCAGCAGCCAGGACTTCCCCTACGAGCAGTACTTC.

The chain has TRBV2 and TRBJ2-2, with no clear D. The CDR3 spans 17 residues. V was pared by 0 bases and J by 1 base, with 12 bases between. Germline CDR1 reads SNHLY; CDR2 reads FYNNEI. The DNA of the CDR3 is TGTGCCAGCAGTGAAGCGCTTCTGGGCAAGAACACCGGGGAGCTGTTTTTT. Protein product: CASSEALLGKNTGELFF.

V and J are TRBV12-3 or TRBV12-4 and TRBJ2-1; D is uncertain. The CDR3 loop spans 13 amino acids. V was trimmed by 4 bases and J by 3 bases, leaving 7 bases between them. The CDR3: CASSSGIYNEQFF. The CDR3 DNA reads TGTGCCAGCAGTTCAGGTATCTACAATGAGCAGTTCTTC.

The chain couples TRBV30 to TRBJ1-2; TRBD1 matches 8 bases. Germline V gene sequence: CDR1 GTSNPN, CDR2 SVGIG (reference sequence). The ends lost 8 bases at V and 2 bases at J; junction bases unmatched: 10. This CDR3 region has 14 residues. This CDR3 reads CAQGQGGKNYGYTF. The DNA for the CDR3 is TGTGCCCAAGGACAGGGAGGAAAAAACTATGGCTACACCTTC. Looking up the rest from reference TRBV30 and TRBJ1-2 gives the full variable domain: SQTIHQWPATLVQPVGSPLSLECTVEGTSNPNLYWYRQAAGRGLQLLFYSVGIGQISSEVPQNLSASRPQDRQFILSSKKLLLSDSGFYLCAQGQGGKNYGYTFGSGTRLTVV.

This chain connects TRBV11-2 to TRBJ1-2; weak D call: TRBD1 (6 bases). The V gene lost 3 bases and the J gene lost 2 bases, with 7 bases spanning the gap. CDR1 and CDR2 from the germline V gene are SGHAT and FQNNGV. The CDR3 loop spans 13 amino acids. CDR3 region: CASSFTGNYGYTF. CDR3 DNA: TGTGCCAGCAGCTTCACAGGGAACTATGGCTACACCTTC. Full variable domain (remainder filled in from reference TRBV11-2 and TRBJ1-2): EAGVAQSPRYKIIEKRQSVAFWCNPISGHATLYWYQQILGQGPKLLIQFQNNGVVDDSQLPKDRFSAERLKGVDSTLKIQPAKLEDSAVYLCASSFTGNYGYTFGSGTRLTVV.

J is TRBJ2-5 and V is TRBV7-9; no clear D gene. The ends were cut back, 4 bases at V and 1 base at J, with 7 bases in the middle. The CDR3 extends over 13 amino acids. In germline, CDR1 is SEHNR, CDR2 FQNEAQ (reference sequence). CDR3: CASSSWAQETQYF. CDR3 sequence (DNA): TGTGCCAGCAGCTCCTGGGCCCAAGAGACCCAGTACTTC.

The rearrangement links TRBV6-1 to TRBJ1-5; possible D gene TRBD1, 5 bases. The germline V and J ends were trimmed by 3 bases and 6 bases, with 12 bases remaining between them. Germline CDR1 reads MNHNS; CDR2 reads SASEGT. The CDR3 is 14 amino acids. CDR3 sequence: CASSDSGQSQPQHF. CDR3 sequence (DNA): TGTGCCAGCAGTGATTCAGGACAATCTCAGCCCCAGCATTTT.

The gene calls are TRBV6-5 and TRBJ2-3, with D hard to call. Deletions cut 2 bases from V and 2 bases from J, with 8 bases between. There are 14 residues in the CDR3. Germline V gene sequence: CDR1 MNHEY, CDR2 SVGAGI. Here the CDR3 reads CASSYAAITDTQYF. For the CDR3, the DNA is TGTGCCAGCAGTTACGCAGCGATCACAGATACGCAGTATTTT.

The chain carries TRBV15 and TRBJ2-3; TRBD2 matches at 11 bases. The CDR3 has 17 amino acids. V lost 2 bases and J lost 6; bases outside the gene matches: 10. The V gene's germline CDR1 is LNHNV and CDR2 YYDKDF (reference sequence). CDR3 amino acids: CATSRLGLAELMDTQYF. CDR3 coding DNA: TGTGCCACCAGCAGACTGGGACTAGCGGAACTCATGGATACGCAGTATTTT.

The chain combines TRBV7-9 with TRBJ1-3; perhaps TRBD1 as D (5 bases). Trimming cost V 6 bases and J 0 bases, with 15 bases left between them. Germline loops: CDR1 SEHNR, CDR2 FQNEAQ (reference sequence). The CDR3 runs 16 residues. This chain's CDR3 is CASSSDTSNSGNTIYF. The CDR3 DNA reads as TGTGCCAGCAGTTCGGACACCTCGAACTCTGGAAACACCATATATTTT.

The chain uses TRBV27 and TRBJ1-2; TRBD1 is a possible D gene (6 bases). The CDR3 runs to 15 residues. Germline CDR1 reads MNHEY; CDR2 reads SMNVEV (reference sequence). V was shortened by 2 bases and J by 5 bases, with 15 bases between the two germline ends. CDR3 residues: CASSLIGGQGYGYTF. DNA of the CDR3: TGTGCCAGCAGTTTAATCGGGGGGCAGGGTTATGGCTACACCTTC.

V usage is TRBV19 and J usage is TRBJ2-7; 7 bases agree with TRBD1. This CDR3 has 13 residues. The J segment lost 2 bases and the V segment lost 6 bases, leaving 4 bases of the junction unmatched. Germline CDR1 reads LNHDA; CDR2 reads SQIVND (reference sequence). CDR3 loop: CASSRDSPYEQYF. CDR3 in DNA: TGTGCCAGTAGCCGGGACAGTCCCTACGAGCAGTACTTC.

The gene calls are TRBV7-8 and TRBJ1-1; 7 nucleotides line up with TRBD1. The CDR3 length is 15 residues. Germline-derived CDR1 and CDR2 are SGHVS and FQNEAQ. With 5 bases clipped from V and 1 base from J, the junction kept 7 bases outside the gene matches. The chain's CDR3 is CASSSRQGPNTEAFF. CDR3 DNA: TGTGCCAGCAGCAGCCGACAGGGCCCGAACACTGAAGCTTTCTTT. Looking up the rest from reference TRBV7-8 and TRBJ1-1 gives the full variable domain: GAGVSQSPRYKVAKRGQDVALRCDPISGHVSLFWYQQALGQGPEFLTYFQNEAQLDKSGLPSDRFFAERPEGSVSTLKIQRTQQEDSAVYLCASSSRQGPNTEAFFGQGTRLTVV.

V is TRBV3-1 (or the pseudogene TRBV3-2) and J is TRBJ2-2, with TRBD2 matching over 9 bases. Germline-derived CDR1 and CDR2 are LGHDT and YNNKEL (reference sequence). The J segment lost 7 bases and the V segment lost 2 bases, leaving 11 bases of the junction unmatched. CDR3 length: 17 amino acids. The CDR3 region is CASSQWDLRGGSGELFF. CDR3 DNA sequence: TGTGCCAGCAGCCAATGGGACCTGCGGGGGGGCAGCGGGGAGCTGTTTTTT.

The chain employs TRBV19 and TRBJ1-2; tentative D call: TRBD1 (5 bases). Trimming shortened V by 3 bases and J by 4 bases, and 9 bases separated the two germline ends. Germline assignment: CDR1 LNHDA and CDR2 SQIVND (reference sequence). This CDR3 is built from 13 residues. The CDR3 sequence is CASSISGPYGYTF. As DNA, the CDR3 is TGTGCCAGTAGTATCTCAGGGCCCTATGGCTACACCTTC.

The genes are TRBV5-4 and TRBJ2-5; tentative D call: TRBD2 (7 bases). CDR1 and CDR2 (germline): SGHNT, YYREEE (reference sequence). The CDR3 loop spans 15 amino acids. Trimming took 3 bases from V and 4 from J, leaving 16 bases between them. CDR3 nucleotides: TGTGCCAGCAGCTCACAACGGGGGGCGGGAGAGACCCAGTACTTC. It translates to CASSSQRGAGETQYF.